These 7 T cell receptor beta chains were sequenced from one sample in a study of CD8+ T cells in alopecia areata. cDNA serving as the sequencing template came from extracted, reverse transcribed RNA. Repertoires were generated with immunoSEQ multiplex PCR, while TCRdb's copy carries only in-frame clones and drops some. Of some 150,000 clones detected, approximately 53% appear once; the ten largest clones hold roughly 21%. Sequencing was performed on CD8+ T cells sorted from blood, taken at week 0. Every receptor here comes from a human donor with alopecia areata.

This rearrangement joins TRBV4-1 to TRBJ1-6, with TRBD1 as a possible D gene (5 bases). The CDR3 is 13 residues long. Trimming took 2 bases from V and 8 from J, leaving 7 bases between them. The germline CDR1 and CDR2 sequences are MGHRA and YSYEKL. The chain's CDR3 is CASSQRDDSPLHF. CDR3 sequence (DNA): TGCGCCAGCAGCCAAAGGGACGATTCACCCCTCCACTTT.

The chain couples TRBV11-2 to TRBJ2-3, with D uncertain. Trimming stripped 4 bases from V and 2 bases from J, with 7 bases between. Germline values: CDR1 SGHAT, CDR2 FQNNGV. The CDR3 totals 13 residues. The CDR3 loop reads CASSSEITDTQYF. The CDR3, as DNA: TGTGCCAGCAGCTCAGAGATCACAGATACGCAGTATTTT.

The rearrangement uses TRBV27 and TRBJ2-7; TRBD1 matches at 9 bases. This CDR3 has 16 residues. The germline gives CDR1 MNHEY, CDR2 SMNVEV (reference sequence). The junction had 15 bases not matched to a gene; V was cut back by 6 bases and J by 6 bases. The chain's CDR3 is CASSLTGTGSRPEQYF. The DNA for the CDR3 is TGTGCCAGCAGCCTGACCGGGACAGGGTCTAGGCCCGAGCAGTACTTC.

The chain recombines TRBV27 with TRBJ2-5, with 9 positions matching TRBD2. Germline V CDR1 and CDR2: MNHEY, SMNVEV (reference sequence). The CDR3 sequence is 14 residues long. The V and J ends lost 4 bases and 2 bases, in that order; junction bases with no gene match: 2. This CDR3 is CASSWAGGQETQYF. The CDR3, as DNA: TGTGCCAGCAGTTGGGCGGGGGGGCAAGAGACCCAGTACTTC.

The V gene is TRBV5-6, the J gene TRBJ2-3, with D possibly TRBD2 on 5 matching bases. Germline assignment: CDR1 SGHDT and CDR2 YYEEEE. V was cut by 0 bases and J by 5 bases, with 10 bases left in between. This CDR3 region has 14 residues. The CDR3 region has the DNA TGTGCCAGCAGCTTGGGAAGGGAGTTAGATACGCAGTATTTT. Translated, it gives CASSLGRELDTQYF.

This clone has more than one count but fewer than ten. This chain connects TRBV29-1 to TRBJ1-1; D gene ambiguous. The CDR3 covers 10 residues. Germline CDR1 is SQVTM and CDR2 is ANQGSEA. V lost 5 bases to trimming and J lost 8 bases, with 9 bases between them. The CDR3 reads CSVNGGEAFF. In DNA, the CDR3 is TGCAGCGTTAATGGTGGGGAAGCTTTCTTT.

This clone has a handful of counts. The chain couples TRBV2 to TRBJ2-3; D perhaps matches TRBD1 (5 bases). CDR3 size: 16 residues. Trimming stripped 6 bases from V and 2 bases from J, with 18 bases between. In germline, CDR1 is SNHLY, CDR2 FYNNEI. In DNA, the CDR3 is TGTGCCAGCAGCGTTGATCAGGGAAAATCCACAGATACGCAGTATTTT. Translating gives CASSVDQGKSTDTQYF.